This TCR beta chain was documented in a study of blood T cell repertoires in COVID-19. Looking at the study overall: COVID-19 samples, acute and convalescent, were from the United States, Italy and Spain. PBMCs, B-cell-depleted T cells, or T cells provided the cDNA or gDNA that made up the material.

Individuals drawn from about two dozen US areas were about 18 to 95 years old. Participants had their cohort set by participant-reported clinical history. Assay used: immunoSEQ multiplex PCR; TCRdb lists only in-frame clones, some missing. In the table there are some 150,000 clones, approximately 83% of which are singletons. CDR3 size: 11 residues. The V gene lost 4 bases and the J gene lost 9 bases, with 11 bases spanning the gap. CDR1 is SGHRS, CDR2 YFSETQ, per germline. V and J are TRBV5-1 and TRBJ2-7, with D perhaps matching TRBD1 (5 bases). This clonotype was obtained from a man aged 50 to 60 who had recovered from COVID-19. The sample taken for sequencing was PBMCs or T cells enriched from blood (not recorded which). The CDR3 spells CASSGAETQYF. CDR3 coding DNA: TGCGCCAGCAGCGGGGCCGAGACGCAGTACTTC. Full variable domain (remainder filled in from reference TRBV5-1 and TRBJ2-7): KAGVTQTPRYLIKTRGQQVTLSCSPISGHRSVSWYQQTPGQGLQFLFEYFSETQRNKGNFPGRFSGRQFSNSRSEMNVSTLELGDSALYLCASSGAETQYFGPGTRLTVT.